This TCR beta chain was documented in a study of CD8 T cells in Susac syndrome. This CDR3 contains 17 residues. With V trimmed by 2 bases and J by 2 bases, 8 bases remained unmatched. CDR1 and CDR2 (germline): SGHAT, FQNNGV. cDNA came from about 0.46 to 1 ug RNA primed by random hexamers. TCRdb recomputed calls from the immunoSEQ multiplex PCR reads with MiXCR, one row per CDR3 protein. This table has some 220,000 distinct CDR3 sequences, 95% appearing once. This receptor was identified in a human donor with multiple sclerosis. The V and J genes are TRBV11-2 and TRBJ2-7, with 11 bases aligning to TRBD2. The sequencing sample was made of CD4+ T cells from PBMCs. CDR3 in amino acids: CASSLLTSGSHTYEQYF. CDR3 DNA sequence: TGTGCCAGCAGCTTACTCACTAGCGGGAGTCATACCTACGAGCAGTACTTC.